The rows below give T cell receptor beta chains drawn from one sample of a study of T cell responses to AZD1222 COVID-19 vaccine. The method was immunoSEQ multiplex PCR; TCRdb's version includes in-frame clones alone and lacks a portion of them. Among roughly 150,000 clones listed, approximately 90% were seen once. The material sequenced was peripheral blood, taken 28 days after the second AZD1222 dose. Receptor source: an adult who received the AZD1222 COVID-19 vaccine. CDR3s include the opening cysteine and the closing phenylalanine or tryptophan. The D gene is left open where the match is weak. Where a row states a size, it is once, few, many or the class of an expanded clone; other rows omit it.

J: TRBJ1-6
size: NA
V: TRBV10-3
D: NA
DNA: TGTGCCATCAGACAGGACGGTAATTCACCCCTCCACTTT
CDR3: CAIRQDGNSPLHF

J: TRBJ2-7
size: NA
V: TRBV6-2/TRBV6-3
D: NA
DNA: TGTGCCAGCAGCATCGGACAGAGCTCCTACGAGCAGTACTTC
CDR3: CASSIGQSSYEQYF

J: TRBJ2-3
size: NA
V: TRBV9
D: TRBD1
DNA: TGTGCCAGCAGCTCCCAGGGACAGATCACAGATACGCAGTATTTT
CDR3: CASSSQGQITDTQYF

J: TRBJ1-5
size: NA
V: TRBV7-9
D: NA
DNA: TGTGCCAGCAGCCAGGACAATCAGCCCCAGCATTTT
CDR3: CASSQDNQPQHF

J: TRBJ1-6
size: NA
V: TRBV19
D: NA
DNA: TGTGCCAGTAGCCCGGGGCAGGGACCAGCCCTCCACTTT
CDR3: CASSPGQGPALHF

J: TRBJ2-2
size: once
V: TRBV6-5
D: NA
DNA: TGTGCCAGCAGGGAGGCACCGAACACCGGGGAGCTGTTTTTT
CDR3: CASREAPNTGELFF

J: TRBJ1-6
size: NA
V: TRBV3-1/TRBV3-2
D: NA
DNA: TGTGCCTGCCGAGGGGAAACCTATAATTCACCCCTCCACTTT
CDR3: CACRGETYNSPLHF

J: TRBJ1-2
size: NA
V: TRBV29-1
D: TRBD1
DNA: TGCAGCGGACAGGGGCCCGTTGAGTCTGGCTACACCTTC
CDR3: CSGQGPVESGYTF

J: TRBJ1-2
size: NA
V: TRBV7-2
D: NA
DNA: TGTGCCAGCAGCTTAGTCGGGCACCTGAAGAACTATGGCTACACCTTC
CDR3: CASSLVGHLKNYGYTF

J: TRBJ1-5
size: once
V: TRBV19
D: NA
DNA: TGTGCCAGTAGTATAGAATTGGCAAGGGCGAATCAGCCCCAGCATTTT
CDR3: CASSIELARANQPQHF

J: TRBJ2-7
size: NA
V: TRBV12-3/TRBV12-4
D: NA
DNA: TGTGCCAGCTCCCGGGGATGGGACGAGCAGTACTTC
CDR3: CASSRGWDEQYF

J: TRBJ2-1
size: NA
V: TRBV10-3
D: TRBD2
DNA: TGTGCCATCAGTGCGGGCCTGGGTAGCGGGGGATACAATGAGCAGTTCTTC
CDR3: CAISAGLGSGGYNEQFF

J: TRBJ1-1
size: NA
V: TRBV5-1
D: NA
DNA: TGCGCCAGCAGCTTGTCTAGGGGATTGACTGAAGCTTTCTTT
CDR3: CASSLSRGLTEAFF

J: TRBJ2-3
size: NA
V: TRBV11-3
D: NA
DNA: TGTGCCAGCAGCTCAAAAGATACGCAGTATTTT
CDR3: CASSSKDTQYF

J: TRBJ2-1
size: NA
V: TRBV19
D: NA
DNA: TGTGCCAGTAGTCACCCCTCGGACGGACTCTACAATGAGCAGTTCTTC
CDR3: CASSHPSDGLYNEQFF

J: TRBJ2-7
size: NA
V: TRBV19
D: NA
DNA: TGTGCCAGTAGTTTCAACAGGGTGCACGAGCAGTACTTC
CDR3: CASSFNRVHEQYF

J: TRBJ1-2
size: NA
V: TRBV4-1
D: NA
DNA: TGCGCCAGCAGTTATGGCCCTGGCGGTAGCCAAAACTATGGCTACACCTTC
CDR3: CASSYGPGGSQNYGYTF

J: TRBJ1-2
size: NA
V: TRBV16
D: NA
DNA: TGTGCCAGCAGCCCCTATAGGGCCTCCAACTATGGCTACACCTTC
CDR3: CASSPYRASNYGYTF

J: TRBJ1-5
size: once
V: TRBV27
D: TRBD1
DNA: TGTGCCAGCAGTTTCACGGGACAGGGTAAGCCCCAGCATTTT
CDR3: CASSFTGQGKPQHF

J: TRBJ1-1
size: NA
V: TRBV29-1
D: NA
DNA: TGCAGCGGGGTGGGTGTGAACACTGAAGCTTTCTTT
CDR3: CSGVGVNTEAFF

J: TRBJ1-5
size: NA
V: TRBV19
D: TRBD1
DNA: TGTGCCAGTAGTATCAATTACAGGGGGAATCAGCCCCAGCATTTT
CDR3: CASSINYRGNQPQHF

J: TRBJ2-5
size: NA
V: TRBV2
D: TRBD1
DNA: TGTGCCAGCAGTAGGACAGGGGAGTACCAAGAGACCCAGTACTTC
CDR3: CASSRTGEYQETQYF

J: TRBJ1-2
size: NA
V: TRBV3-1/TRBV3-2
D: NA
DNA: TGTGCCAGCAGCCAAGATGGCGGGCTTAAATTC
CDR3: CASSQDGGLKF

J: TRBJ1-2
size: once
V: TRBV6-5
D: NA
DNA: TGTGCCAGCCAGAAGGGACTCAACTATGGCTACACCTTC
CDR3: CASQKGLNYGYTF

J: TRBJ1-3
size: NA
V: TRBV4-1
D: NA
DNA: TGCGCCAGCAGCCAAACGGAAGGAAACACCATATATTTT
CDR3: CASSQTEGNTIYF

J: TRBJ1-1
size: NA
V: TRBV12-2
D: NA
DNA: TGTGCAAGTCGGTGGACAGGGCATAATGCGAACACTGAAGCTTTCTTT
CDR3: CASRWTGHNANTEAFF

J: TRBJ1-1
size: NA
V: TRBV5-1
D: NA
DNA: TGCGCCAGCAGCTTGAACAGAGACACTGAAGCTTTCTTT
CDR3: CASSLNRDTEAFF

J: TRBJ1-5
size: NA
V: TRBV3-1/TRBV3-2
D: NA
DNA: TGTGCCAGCAGCCAAGATCTCAGTAGCAATCAGCCCCAGCATTTT
CDR3: CASSQDLSSNQPQHF

J: TRBJ1-5
size: once
V: TRBV5-4
D: NA
DNA: TGTGCCAGCAGCTCGGGGGGGTCAGGGAATCAGCCCCAGCATTTT
CDR3: CASSSGGSGNQPQHF

J: TRBJ1-1
size: few
V: TRBV5-1
D: TRBD1
DNA: TGCGCCAGCAGCTCGGGACAGGGGTTTTTGACTGAAGCTTTCTTT
CDR3: CASSSGQGFLTEAFF

J: TRBJ1-2
size: once
V: TRBV6-6
D: NA
DNA: TGTGCCAGCAGATACGACATGACTAACTATGGCTACACCTTC
CDR3: CASRYDMTNYGYTF

J: TRBJ1-5
size: NA
V: TRBV19
D: TRBD1
DNA: TGTGCCAGTAGTATAATAACAGGGGGCATGAGCAATCAGCCCCAGCATTTT
CDR3: CASSIITGGMSNQPQHF

J: TRBJ2-4
size: NA
V: TRBV14
D: TRBD1
DNA: TGTGCCAGCAACTCCGGGACAGGAGCAAACATTCAGTACTTC
CDR3: CASNSGTGANIQYF

J: TRBJ2-7
size: NA
V: TRBV5-1
D: TRBD2
DNA: TGCGCCAGCAGCTTGGGGGAGGTGGTGGGACGAGCGGGGGTTCCCTACGAGCAGTACTTC
CDR3: CASSLGEVVGRAGVPYEQYF

J: TRBJ2-4
size: NA
V: TRBV19
D: NA
DNA: TGTGCCAGTAGTCCACCCCGCGGGGTAACGGCCAAAAACATTCAGTACTTC
CDR3: CASSPPRGVTAKNIQYF

J: TRBJ2-1
size: NA
V: TRBV5-4
D: TRBD1
DNA: TGTGCCAGCAGCTCCCCGGGACAGGGGATTTACAATGAGCAGTTCTTC
CDR3: CASSSPGQGIYNEQFF

J: TRBJ1-3
size: NA
V: TRBV5-1
D: NA
DNA: TGCGCCAGCAGCTTGGAAGGGGTTTCTGGAAACACCATATATTTT
CDR3: CASSLEGVSGNTIYF

J: TRBJ2-7
size: NA
V: TRBV2
D: TRBD1
DNA: TGTGCCAGCAGTGGGGACAGGGGAGCCCTGGTGTCCTACGAGCAGTACTTC
CDR3: CASSGDRGALVSYEQYF

J: TRBJ1-2
size: NA
V: TRBV18
D: NA
DNA: TGTGCCAGCTCACCACCGTTACAGTCCTATGGCTACACCTTC
CDR3: CASSPPLQSYGYTF

J: TRBJ2-1
size: NA
V: TRBV3-1/TRBV3-2
D: TRBD2
DNA: TGTGCCAGCAGTCGGCTAGCGGGGGGCTCGTCCTACAATGAGCAGTTCTTC
CDR3: CASSRLAGGSSYNEQFF

J: TRBJ1-5
size: NA
V: TRBV30
D: TRBD1
DNA: TGTGCCTGGAGTCGACAGGGCCATCAGCCCCAGCATTTT
CDR3: CAWSRQGHQPQHF

J: TRBJ2-7
size: NA
V: TRBV6-1
D: NA
DNA: TGTGCCAGCAGTGAAGCGGCGAGGGGACCCTACGAGCAGTACTTC
CDR3: CASSEAARGPYEQYF

J: TRBJ1-1
size: NA
V: TRBV2
D: NA
DNA: TGTGCCAGCAGCTTACCGGACAGAAACACTGAAGCTTTCTTT
CDR3: CASSLPDRNTEAFF

J: TRBJ1-2
size: NA
V: TRBV4-3
D: TRBD1
DNA: TGCGCCAGCAGCCAAGATGTCCAGGGGGCATTTGGCTACACCTTC
CDR3: CASSQDVQGAFGYTF

J: TRBJ1-6
size: NA
V: TRBV15
D: NA
DNA: TGTGCCACCAGCGCTGCATTACAGGGTCCTCAAGCACCCCTCCACTTT
CDR3: CATSAALQGPQAPLHF

J: TRBJ1-1
size: once
V: TRBV4-2
D: NA
DNA: TGTGCCAGCAGCCAAGGGACCCCGGGGACTGAAGCTTTCTTT
CDR3: CASSQGTPGTEAFF

J: TRBJ2-1
size: few
V: TRBV5-6
D: TRBD1
DNA: TGTGCCAGCAGCCGATTGACAGGGTACAATGAGCAGTTCTTC
CDR3: CASSRLTGYNEQFF

J: TRBJ1-1
size: NA
V: TRBV24-1
D: NA
DNA: TGTGCCACCAGTGGGGGGAAGCGCATGAACACTGAAGCTTTCTTT
CDR3: CATSGGKRMNTEAFF

J: TRBJ2-7
size: NA
V: TRBV4-1
D: NA
DNA: TGCGCCAGCAGCCAAGTCCCGGTGGGGGAGGAGCAGTACTTC
CDR3: CASSQVPVGEEQYF

J: TRBJ1-1
size: NA
V: TRBV4-1
D: TRBD1
DNA: TGCGCCAGCAGCCAACAGGGGGCGCAGACTGAAGCTTTCTTT
CDR3: CASSQQGAQTEAFF

J: TRBJ1-1
size: NA
V: TRBV5-8
D: NA
DNA: TGTGCCAGCAGCTTGAGGACGGGGAATACTGAAGCTTTCTTT
CDR3: CASSLRTGNTEAFF

J: TRBJ1-2
size: few
V: TRBV4-3
D: NA
DNA: TGCGCCAGCAGCCAAGAGGCGGTGTATGGCTACACCTTC
CDR3: CASSQEAVYGYTF

J: TRBJ1-2
size: few
V: TRBV7-8
D: NA
DNA: TGTGCCAGCACCCCACAGACGGGCTACTATGGCTACACCTTC
CDR3: CASTPQTGYYGYTF

J: TRBJ1-1
size: NA
V: TRBV6-6
D: NA
DNA: TGTGCCAGCAGTTCCCGTAGGGACACTGAAGCTTTCTTT
CDR3: CASSSRRDTEAFF

J: TRBJ2-2
size: NA
V: TRBV29-1
D: NA
DNA: TGCAGCGTTGACCTTCGCGGGGGGACAGCTCACTCGAACACCGGGGAGCTGTTTTTT
CDR3: CSVDLRGGTAHSNTGELFF